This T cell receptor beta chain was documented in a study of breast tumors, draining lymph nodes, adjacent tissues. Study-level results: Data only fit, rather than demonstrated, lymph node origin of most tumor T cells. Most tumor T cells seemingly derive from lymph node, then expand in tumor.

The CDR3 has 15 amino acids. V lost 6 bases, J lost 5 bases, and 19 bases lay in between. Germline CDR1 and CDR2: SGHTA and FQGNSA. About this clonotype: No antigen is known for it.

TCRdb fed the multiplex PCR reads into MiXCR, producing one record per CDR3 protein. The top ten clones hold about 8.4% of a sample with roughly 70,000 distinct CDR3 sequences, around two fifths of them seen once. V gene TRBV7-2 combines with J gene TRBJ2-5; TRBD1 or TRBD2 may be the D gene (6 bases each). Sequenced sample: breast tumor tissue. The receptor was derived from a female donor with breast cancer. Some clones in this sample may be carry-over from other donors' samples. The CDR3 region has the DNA TGTGCCAGCAGTTCGAGGGGGGCGATTTGGGAGACCCAGTACTTC. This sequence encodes CASSSRGAIWETQYF.